This T cell receptor beta chain emerged from a study of blood T cell repertoires in COVID-19. Sequencing used immunoSEQ multiplex PCR; TCRdb keeps in-frame clones, though not all of them. The top ten hold more than 13% of the sample, which has tens of thousands of clones, almost 85% seen once. Trimming pared 5 bases from V and 0 bases from J, leaving 6 bases between. CDR3 length: 12 residues. Germline V gives CDR1 SGHRS, CDR2 YFSETQ. This clonotype was sampled from a human donor in a cohort sampled during active COVID-19. Specimen: peripheral blood. The chain is built from TRBV5-1 and TRBJ2-7; D not resolved. The CDR3 loop reads CASRPSSYEQYF. The CDR3 DNA reads as TGCGCCAGCAGGCCGAGCTCCTACGAGCAGTACTTC.